What follows are 5 T cell receptor beta chains derived from one specimen sequenced in a study of blood T cell repertoires in COVID-19. Only in-frame clones appear in the TCRdb table, and some are missing; sequencing was by immunoSEQ multiplex PCR. The sample lists some 180,000 clones; approximately 90% were seen once. The material sequenced was peripheral blood. The receptors shown here come from a man aged 50-59 years with COVID-19, enrolled during active disease.

This clone was observed once. This chain's CDR3 is CASSVAGATSSGANVLTF. The CDR3 DNA reads TGTGCCAGCAGCGTTGCAGGGGCAACCTCCTCTGGGGCCAACGTCCTGACTTTC. The V gene is TRBV9, the J gene TRBJ2-6, with D tentatively TRBD1 (6 bases). The CDR3 length is 18 residues. CDR1 SGDLS and CDR2 YYNGEE come from the germline V gene. V dropped 2 bases and J dropped 0 bases, with 15 bases sitting between them. Full variable domain (outside the CDR3, taken from reference TRBV9 and TRBJ2-6): DSGVTQTPKHLITATGQRVTLRCSPRSGDLSVYWYQQSLDQGLQFLIQYYNGEERAKGNILERFSAQQFPDLHSELNLSSLELGDSALYFCASSVAGATSSGANVLTFGAGSRLTVL.

The chain couples TRBV2 to TRBJ2-7, with TRBD2 identical over 10 bases. The CDR3 contains 17 residues. V trimming: 0 bases; J trimming: 2 bases; junction bases outside the gene matches: 7. The V gene's germline CDR1 is SNHLY and CDR2 FYNNEI. In nucleotides, the CDR3 is TGTGCCAGCAGTGAAGCCCCGGGACTAGCGCTGACCTACGAGCAGTACTTC. It translates to CASSEAPGLALTYEQYF.

The table lists this clone with a few counts. The V gene is TRBV29-1, the J gene TRBJ2-5; a possible D gene is TRBD2 (5 bases). The CDR3 sequence is 13 residues long. Trimming removed 7 bases from V and 3 bases from J, with 15 bases in between. The germline V gene has CDR1 SQVTM and CDR2 ANQGSEA. The DNA for the CDR3 is TGCAGCGCAGAAGGGAGCTACAAAGAGACCCAGTACTTC. This codes for CSAEGSYKETQYF.

V usage is TRBV10-1 and J usage is TRBJ2-1; D gene ambiguous. This CDR3 region has 13 residues. Trimming pared 3 bases from V and 4 bases from J, leaving 7 bases between. Germline V CDR1 and CDR2: WNHNN, SYGVQD (reference sequence). The CDR3 is CASSEAPYNEQFF. As DNA, the CDR3 is TGCGCCAGCAGTGAAGCACCTTACAATGAGCAGTTCTTC.

J is TRBJ2-7 and V is TRBV19; D call uncertain. The germline CDR1 and CDR2 sequences are LNHDA and SQIVND (reference sequence). V dropped 6 bases and J dropped 5 bases, with 17 bases sitting between them. CDR3 length: 14 amino acids. This chain's CDR3 is CASSPRANLHEQYF. The CDR3 DNA reads TGTGCCAGTAGCCCGAGAGCAAACCTGCACGAGCAGTACTTC.